This entry concerns a single TCR beta chain. This clonotype was seen a few times. Its cognate antigen has yet to be identified. No much larger clone is present one base from it, and per-base qualities are unavailable. Its CDR3 holds 11 amino acids, cysteine through phenylalanine. Only the CDR3 region is kept as DNA, spanning 33 bases read in frame from base 1. The trim is 6 bases for V and 8 bases for J, with a gap of 10 bases between the germline ends. The germline V gene provides CDR1 SQVTM and CDR2 ANQGSEA. The source of the sample is a study of blood T cells in healthy people across ages (dated by TCRdb to the mid-2010s). Concerning the study at large: Template switching captured roughly one uniquely barcoded TCR beta cDNA molecule per two T cells in model experiments. To avoid experimental bias, donors of different ages were distributed randomly across sequencing lanes. Donors were grouped into four age groups: young (average roughly 15 years), middle-aged (roughly 40), aged (over 55) and long-lived (less than 85). The study analyzed two additional independent replicas of 1 million unique cDNA reads from the same blood draw for two donors, one aged 18 to 30 and one aged 80 or older. The study measured age-related changes in TCR beta repertoire diversity using deep sequencing normalized with unique cDNA molecular identifiers. General findings and caveats noted by the study authors: Because profiling used bulk unsorted PBMCs, naive and antigen-experienced compartments could not be compared conclusively. The CMV infection status of donors was not known, potentially confounding age-related changes in expanded clonotypes. Estimates of total diversity based on one million sequenced T cells were considered lower bounds and underestimates. Observed TCR beta diversity per million T cells fell roughly linearly with age, and a significant reduction was already apparent by age around 40. Compared with the aged group, the long-lived group had more naive CD4+ T cells, fewer expanded clones and increased TCR diversity, suggesting age selection. Observed TCR beta diversity correlated strongly with the percentage of naive T cells measured by flow cytometry.

The library was prepared using 5' RACE. Sequencing used an Illumina HiSeq 2500. A second PCR of roughly 7 to 11 cycles was performed with a sample-barcoded 5' primer and a J-beta primer mix. A template-switch 5' adaptor carrying 12 random nucleotides introduced a unique molecular identifier onto each TCR beta cDNA molecule. Each sample yielded at least 3 million CDR3-containing paired-end reads. First-strand cDNA was synthesized from all RNA with the Mint cDNA synthesis kit, primed by a TRBC-specific oligonucleotide. Following uracil-DNA glycosylase treatment, a first 18-cycle PCR with universal primers M1SS and BC2_uni_R was performed on all cDNA. Per the authors' processing: Normalization of each sample was performed by random selection of 1 million high-quality reads, each carrying a distinct molecular identifier. Instead of being binned into consensus sequences, reads with shared molecular identifiers were discarded. MiTCR, run with a Q25 quality threshold and the strictest error-elimination algorithm, handled CDR3 identification, clonotype clustering and error correction. A nonparametric unseen species model with Euler transformation was used to estimate a lower bound on total TCR beta diversity. TCRdb passed the public sequencing reads through fastp at Q25 and MiXCR, retaining productive beta sequences. Every entry covers one CDR3 protein and lists the most common genes and DNA from its rows. TCRdb's processing, not the study's, gives the V and J calls here. The sample table lists 1.5 million to 2 million distinct CDR3 sequences, 49% of them with a count of one. The ten largest clones add up to roughly 2% of the sample.

The donors were some 36 Caucasian individuals from Russia, aged roughly 6 to 100 years, who were systemically healthy. Each donor gave about 9.7 milliliters of peripheral blood, drawn into EDTA-treated Vacutainer tubes. Ficoll-Paque density-gradient centrifugation was used to isolate PBMCs, with at least 7 million obtained per sample. Total RNA was extracted from PBMCs with Trizol reagent, with at least 5.5 micrograms obtained per sample. For every donor, flow cytometry on a PBMC aliquot measured the percentage of naive CD45RAhigh/CD27high T cells. This TCR was sampled from a woman aged 40 to 50 in good health. Input material: blood. The rearrangement joined TRBV29-1 to TRBJ1-4; the D gene cannot be resolved reliably. The DNA sequence reads TGCAGCGTAACGACGGCAGAAAAACTGTTTTTT. It encodes CSVTTAEKLFF.